This T cell receptor beta chain was documented in a study of cytomegalovirus exposure and HLA in healthy donors. Study-level points and caveats: The classifier reportedly diagnosed cytomegalovirus status with high sensitivity and specificity. Some V segments, TRBV6-2 and TRBV6-3 among them, were indistinguishable and were therefore excluded.

Use of 60 Vbeta and 13 Jbeta primers characterized the PCR. Using immunoSEQ multiplex PCR, the repertoire was profiled, and TCRdb retains in-frame clones only, with some absent. Of around 60,000 clones listed, around 81% are singletons. Trimming took off 4 bases at V and 0 bases at J, with 9 bases between the two ends. Per the germline V gene, CDR1 is ENHRY and CDR2 is SYGVKD. The CDR3 totals 14 residues. For this clone: Its antigen remains unidentified.

The TCR was taken from a male donor in good health and CMV-seronegative. Sequenced: PBMCs. The gene calls are TRBV10-3 and TRBJ1-2; D is perhaps TRBD1 (6 bases). CDR3 sequence (DNA): TGTGCCATCAGTGTGACAGGCTCTAACTATGGCTACACCTTC. It yields the protein CAISVTGSNYGYTF.